The T cell receptor (beta chain) described here comes from a study of OX40 agonist ivuxolimab in advanced cancers. Study information: Intravenous ivuxolimab at 0.01 to 10 mg/kg was given to patients every 2 weeks.

Sequencing used immunoSEQ multiplex PCR; TCRdb keeps in-frame clones, though not all of them. Among 57,000 or so clones, 86% were seen once, and the ten largest hold approximately 4%. Whole-study findings and limits: Blood T cells, both CD4+ and CD8+, expanded clonally by week 6 at 0.1 to 3.0 mg/kg. On average, a greater number of expanded clones characterised CD8+ T cells relative to CD4+.

The study sampled blood at baseline, cycle 4 day 1, and cycle 7 day 1. The CDR3 length is 14 residues. The V and J ends lost 2 bases and 9 bases respectively, with 14 bases between them. Germline V lookup: CDR1 MNHNY, CDR2 SVGAGI (reference sequence). About this clone itself: What it recognizes is unknown.

This receptor was identified in an adult with an advanced solid tumor such as melanoma, head and neck, liver or kidney cancer. Material: CD4+ or CD8+ T cells sorted from blood, obtained in a trial of the OX40 agonist ivuxolimab. The rearrangement uses TRBV6-6 and TRBJ2-1, with D possibly matching TRBD2 (6 bases). The CDR3 sequence: CASSYRQEGGEQFF. The CDR3 DNA reads TGTGCCAGCAGTTACCGGCAAGAGGGAGGTGAGCAGTTCTTC.